These T cell receptor beta chains were read from a single sample in a study of T cell responses to AZD1222 COVID-19 vaccine. The assay was immunoSEQ multiplex PCR, and TCRdb's table has in-frame clones only and misses some. This table has 150,000 or so clones, around 90% appearing once. Sequencing used peripheral blood, obtained on day 0 of AZD1222 vaccination. The receptors were sampled from an adult in good health. CDR3s include the opening cysteine and the closing phenylalanine or tryptophan. Fields, in order: V gene, clone size, D gene, J gene, CDR3 protein, CDR3 DNA. The D gene is left open where the match is weak. Only part of the rows carry a size: once, few, many, or a class if the clone is expanded.

TRBV6-4,once,-,TRBJ1-6,CASSRDRNSPLHF,TGTGCCAGCAGCCGAGACAGAAATTCACCCCTCCACTTT
TRBV3-1/TRBV3-2,-,-,TRBJ2-7,CASSQDSLSGSYEQYF,TGTGCCAGCAGCCAAGATTCCCTATCCGGCTCCTACGAGCAGTACTTC
TRBV7-6,few,-,TRBJ2-7,CASSRSGQIYEQYF,TGTGCCAGCAGCCGATCCGGACAGATCTACGAGCAGTACTTC
TRBV6-2/TRBV6-3,-,-,TRBJ1-4,CASSRVRTNEKLFF,TGTGCCAGCAGCAGGGTGAGGACTAATGAAAAACTGTTTTTT
TRBV5-4,-,TRBD1,TRBJ1-4,CASSLVGQGNNEKLFF,TGTGCCAGCAGCTTGGTTGGACAGGGTAATAATGAAAAACTGTTTTTT
TRBV27,-,TRBD1,TRBJ2-5,CASSPRQGALETQYF,TGTGCCAGCAGTCCCAGACAGGGGGCCTTAGAGACCCAGTACTTC
TRBV28,-,-,TRBJ1-3,CASSGNLGSGNTIYF,TGTGCCAGCAGTGGCAACTTGGGCTCTGGAAACACCATATATTTT
TRBV4-1,once,TRBD1,TRBJ1-2,CASSQNRGSPVPGNGYTF,TGCGCCAGCAGCCAAAACAGGGGGAGCCCTGTCCCGGGTAACGGCTACACCTTC
TRBV5-6,-,-,TRBJ1-3,CASSPLGADSGNTIYF,TGTGCCAGCAGCCCGCTGGGGGCCGACTCTGGAAACACCATATATTTT
TRBV7-9,few,-,TRBJ1-3,CASSLAGVGNTIYF,TGTGCCAGCAGCTTAGCAGGGGTTGGAAACACCATATATTTT
TRBV7-3,once,-,TRBJ2-2,CASSFAGGTPGELFF,TGTGCCAGCAGCTTCGCGGGCGGGACACCCGGGGAGCTGTTTTTT
TRBV2,medium-sized,-,TRBJ1-3,CASSEGPGRGNTIYF,TGTGCCAGCAGTGAAGGGCCCGGGAGAGGAAACACCATATATTTT
TRBV5-1,-,TRBD1,TRBJ1-6,CASSPGVGTGPRVENSPLHF,TGCGCCAGCAGCCCTGGAGTCGGGACAGGGCCCCGAGTGGAGAATTCACCCCTCCACTTT
TRBV5-4,-,-,TRBJ1-1,CASSLEAVNTEAFF,TGTGCCAGCAGCTTGGAGGCGGTTAACACTGAAGCTTTCTTT
TRBV10-1,-,TRBD1,TRBJ1-1,CASSTGQLNTEAFF,TGCGCCAGCAGTACGGGACAGCTGAACACTGAAGCTTTCTTT
TRBV10-3,-,-,TRBJ1-5,CAISELDARSNQPQHF,TGTGCCATCAGTGAGCTAGATGCCAGAAGCAATCAGCCCCAGCATTTT
TRBV7-8,-,-,TRBJ1-5,CASSFRLFDSNQPQHF,TGTGCCAGCAGCTTTCGACTTTTCGATAGCAATCAGCCCCAGCATTTT
TRBV29-1,-,-,TRBJ2-5,CSVELLGVLGETQYF,TGCAGCGTTGAACTACTCGGGGTTCTAGGAGAGACCCAGTACTTC
TRBV28,-,TRBD1,TRBJ1-1,CASSPPFGTGEEEAFF,TGTGCCAGCAGCCCCCCTTTCGGGACAGGGGAAGAGGAAGCTTTCTTT
TRBV5-1,-,-,TRBJ2-7,CASSLALRRDYEQYF,TGCGCCAGCAGCTTGGCCTTGAGGAGGGACTACGAGCAGTACTTC
TRBV9,-,TRBD1,TRBJ1-2,CASSLRAGGDGYTF,TGTGCCAGCAGCCTCCGGGCAGGGGGCGATGGCTACACCTTC
TRBV7-7,-,-,TRBJ2-5,CASSLARGSQETQYF,TGTGCCAGCAGCTTAGCGCGAGGTTCCCAAGAGACCCAGTACTTC
TRBV20-1,-,-,TRBJ1-2,CSASPRGGYTF,TGCAGTGCTAGCCCCCGGGGTGGCTACACCTTC
TRBV9,-,TRBD1,TRBJ2-7,CASSVAPGQHEQYF,TGTGCCAGCAGCGTAGCTCCGGGACAGCACGAGCAGTACTTC
TRBV7-8,-,-,TRBJ1-1,CASSLEEDRTEAFF,TGTGCCAGCAGCTTAGAGGAGGATAGGACTGAAGCTTTCTTT
TRBV10-2,once,TRBD2,TRBJ2-7,CASLRGGGAYEQYF,TGCGCCAGCCTCAGGGGCGGGGGGGCCTACGAGCAGTACTTC
TRBV7-2,-,-,TRBJ1-6,CASSSGGGGGPLHF,TGTGCCAGCAGCTCGGGAGGCGGCGGAGGTCCCCTCCACTTT
TRBV4-2,-,TRBD1,TRBJ1-2,CASSQTGGGYGYTF,TGTGCCAGCAGCCAAACAGGGGGGGGCTATGGCTACACCTTC
TRBV6-5,-,-,TRBJ1-3,CASSNGVSSGNTIYF,TGTGCCAGCAGTAATGGGGTCAGCTCTGGAAACACCATATATTTT
TRBV2,-,-,TRBJ1-4,CASSAGRFGEKLFF,TGTGCCAGCAGTGCGGGCAGGTTCGGAGAAAAACTGTTTTTT
TRBV19,few,-,TRBJ1-1,CASSSRATEAFF,TGTGCCAGTAGTTCAAGGGCAACTGAAGCTTTCTTT
TRBV10-3,-,TRBD2,TRBJ2-3,CAISESTSGATQDTQYF,TGTGCCATCAGTGAGTCGACTAGCGGGGCCACCCAAGATACGCAGTATTTT
TRBV5-1,-,-,TRBJ2-7,CASSLDQGEKYF,TGCGCCAGCAGCTTGGACCAAGGCGAGAAGTACTTC
TRBV10-1,-,-,TRBJ1-1,CARYVDPGPSGPEAFF,TGCGCCCGGTATGTCGACCCGGGCCCATCAGGACCTGAAGCTTTCTTT
TRBV21-1,-,-,TRBJ2-7,CASISQAPVKDEQYF,TGTGCCAGCATTTCCCAGGCTCCCGTGAAGGACGAGCAGTACTTC
TRBV6-6,-,-,TRBJ1-1,CASTPNTEAFF,TGTGCCAGCACCCCGAACACTGAAGCTTTCTTT
TRBV19,few,TRBD1,TRBJ1-3,CASTGDRVSGNTIYF,TGTGCCAGTACCGGGGACAGGGTCTCTGGAAACACCATATATTTT
TRBV7-3,-,-,TRBJ1-1,CASSLSRNTEAFF,TGTGCCAGCAGCTTAAGTAGGAACACTGAAGCTTTCTTT
TRBV9,-,-,TRBJ2-2,CASSIQGSGNTGELFF,TGTGCCAGCAGCATCCAAGGGTCGGGTAACACCGGGGAGCTGTTTTTT